This T cell receptor (beta chain) was recovered during a study of graft-versus-host responses after intestinal transplantation. Across the study: The whole recipient group had anti-thymocyte globulin induction followed by tacrolimus and steroids for around three years. Points from the study as a whole: Early after transplant, HvG clones declined as circulating GvH clones peaked.

Plated together were around 200,000 CFSE-labeled responder cells and around 200,000 irradiated, violet-dye-labeled stimulator cells. Dividing CFSE-low CD3+CD4+ and CD3+CD8+ responders were isolated by sorting after the reaction. Clones were sequenced by immunoSEQ multiplex PCR, and TCRdb holds only the in-frame ones, with some missing. Here the sample spans fewer than 25,000 clones, roughly 40% being singletons. This TCR came from a human patient who was an organ donor for intestinal transplantation. The sample here was alloreactive CD4+ T cells from a mixed lymphocyte reaction culture, taken before transplantation. Subset denoted: CFSE-low proliferating T cells sorted from roughly six-day pre-transplant mixed lymphocyte reaction (GvH or HvG direction).

CDR3 nucleotides: TGTGCCACCAGCAGAGGTATAGCGACAGGGCGTCCAGATACGCAGTATTTT. As protein: CATSRGIATGRPDTQYF. The chain links TRBV15 to TRBJ2-3; TRBD1 matches at 7 bases. V was pared by 1 base and J by 4 bases, with 11 bases of the junction left unmatched. This CDR3 is 17 amino acids long. Germline assignment: CDR1 LNHNV and CDR2 YYDKDF (reference sequence).